This T cell receptor beta chain was recovered during a study of T-cell memory formation after mild COVID-19 listed by TCRdb under 2021. About the investigation overall: TCR sequence clusters from the two donors were found to be largely donor specific. In two donors, T-cell clones that expanded and contracted after mild COVID-19 were followed by sequencing TCRalpha and TCRbeta repertoires longitudinally. Two young, previously healthy adult volunteers, one female and one male, were included in the cohort.

Ficoll-Paque density gradient centrifugation was used to isolate PBMCs. V and J are truncated by 3 bases and 6 bases respectively, leaving an intervening sequence of 11 bases. CDR3 length: 14 amino acids, cysteine to phenylalanine. The read is trimmed to its CDR3 DNA, 42 bases read in frame from base 1. As encoded in the germline V gene, CDR1 is MNHNS while CDR2 is SASEGT. TCRdb records Illumina NovaSeq 6000 as the sequencer. cDNA libraries for TCRalpha and TCRbeta were prepared by 5'RACE using constant-segment primers, with sample barcodes and unique molecular identifiers added. Trizol reagent was used to extract RNA from every sample. The libraries were amplified in two PCR steps, and the second step added a second sample barcode and Illumina TruSeq adapters. The libraries were sequenced on an Illumina NovaSeq using 2 x 150 bp paired-end reads. As for the original processing: With migec v1.2.7, reads were demultiplexed and then collapsed into UMI-guided consensus sequences. With mixcr v2.1.11, UMI consensuses were aligned to TRA and TRB V and J templates and assembled into clonotypes. Clonotypes were classified as expanded or contracted when called significant by both edgeR and NoisET, with noise models trained on biological replicates. For edgeR calls, the thresholds were a false discovery rate-adjusted p below 0.01 and a log2 fold-change of 1. PCA with hierarchical clustering of max-normalized trajectories of the 1000 most abundant clonotypes was used as exploratory dynamics analysis. Each responding clone was given a CD4 or CD8 phenotype based on the CD4+ and CD8+ repertoires, which had been sequenced separately. TCRdb reprocessing: public reads trimmed at Q25 with fastp, clones called with MiXCR, in-frame beta chains kept. Here each entry gathers all rows of one CDR3 protein and keeps the most common genes and DNA. The V and J calls here are based on TCRdb, not the publication. This sample lists about 110,000 distinct CDR3 sequences; roughly a sixth were detected once. The leading ten clones occupy around 5.1% of the sample.

This clonotype was found a few times. Its antigen specificity is not known. No base quality values were provided; no much bigger clone lies one nucleotide off. The study at large found these results: The second-wave clones that peaked on day 37 were not confirmed to be SARS-CoV-2 specific. The study covered only a couple of mild cases, and larger cohorts including severe cases with pre-infection samples were considered necessary. Contracting CD4+ clones appeared mostly in the CM and EM memory subsets, whereas CD8+ clones were enriched in EMRA. Balanced CD4/CD8 phenotypes were observed for clones contracting from day 15 to 85, whereas a bias towards CD4+ was observed for a second wave of clones expanding from day 15 to 37. The detection of some responding clones in pre-infection memory suggests that pre-existing cross-reactive memory T cells joined the SARS-CoV-2 response.

In this chain, TRBV6-1 is recombined with TRBJ1-4; no D gene is confidently identified. The specimen was PBMCs or a T cell subset sorted from them (not recorded which). The receptor's source is a man between 18 and 29 years old who had mild COVID-19 (a few samples of this study predate the infection). The sample titles of this study are shuffled in the database, so cell type and time point are left out; the donor was told from shared clones. The sequence in DNA is TGTGCCAGCAGTGACCGGCAGTTTCATGAAAAACTGTTTTTT. This translates into CASSDRQFHEKLFF.